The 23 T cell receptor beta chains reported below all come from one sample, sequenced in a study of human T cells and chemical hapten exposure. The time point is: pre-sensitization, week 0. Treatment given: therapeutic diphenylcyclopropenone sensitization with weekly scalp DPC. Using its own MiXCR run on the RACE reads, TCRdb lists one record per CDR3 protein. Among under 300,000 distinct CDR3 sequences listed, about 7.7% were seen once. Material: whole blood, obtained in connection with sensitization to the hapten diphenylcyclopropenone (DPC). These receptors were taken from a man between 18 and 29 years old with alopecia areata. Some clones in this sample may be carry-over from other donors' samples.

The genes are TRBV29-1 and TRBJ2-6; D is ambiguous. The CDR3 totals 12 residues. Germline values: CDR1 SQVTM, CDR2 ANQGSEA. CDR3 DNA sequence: TGCAGTTTTGCCTCTGGGGCCAACGTCCTGACTTTC. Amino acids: CSFASGANVLTF.

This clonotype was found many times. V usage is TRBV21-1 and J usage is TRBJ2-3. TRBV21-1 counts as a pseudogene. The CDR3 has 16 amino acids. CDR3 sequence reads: CASSKALQSSTDTQYF. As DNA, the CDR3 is TGTGCCAGCAGCAAAGCCTTACAATCTAGCACAGATACGCAGTATTTT.

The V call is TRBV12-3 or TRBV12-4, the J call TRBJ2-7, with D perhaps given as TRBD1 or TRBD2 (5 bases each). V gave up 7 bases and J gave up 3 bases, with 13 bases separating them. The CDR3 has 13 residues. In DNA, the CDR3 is TGTGCCAGCACCAGGGACGGAAGCTACGAGCAGTACTTC. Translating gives CASTRDGSYEQYF.

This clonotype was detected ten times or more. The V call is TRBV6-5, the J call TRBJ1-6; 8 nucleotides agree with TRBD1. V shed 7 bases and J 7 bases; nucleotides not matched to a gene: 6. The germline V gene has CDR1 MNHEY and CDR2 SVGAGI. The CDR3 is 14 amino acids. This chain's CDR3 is CASTQGAVNSPLHF. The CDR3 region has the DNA TGTGCCAGCACCCAGGGGGCCGTGAATTCACCCCTCCACTTT.

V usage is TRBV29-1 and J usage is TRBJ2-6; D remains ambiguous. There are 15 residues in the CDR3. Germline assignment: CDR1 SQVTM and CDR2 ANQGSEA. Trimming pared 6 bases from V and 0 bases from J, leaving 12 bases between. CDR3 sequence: CSVQTQLSGANVLTF. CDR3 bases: TGCAGCGTGCAGACCCAACTCTCTGGGGCCAACGTCCTGACTTTC.

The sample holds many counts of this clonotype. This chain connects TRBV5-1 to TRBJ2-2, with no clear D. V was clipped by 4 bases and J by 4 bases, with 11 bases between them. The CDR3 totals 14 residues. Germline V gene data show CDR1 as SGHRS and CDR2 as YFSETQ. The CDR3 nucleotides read TGCGCCAGCAGCGGATTCCAGGTCACCGGGGAGCTGTTTTTT. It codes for CASSGFQVTGELFF.

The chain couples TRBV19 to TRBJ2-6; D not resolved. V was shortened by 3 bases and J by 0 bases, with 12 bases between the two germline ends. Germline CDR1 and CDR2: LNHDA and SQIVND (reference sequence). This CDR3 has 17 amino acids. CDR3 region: CASSMAIGRSGANVLTF. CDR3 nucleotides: TGTGCCAGTAGTATGGCCATAGGCCGCTCTGGGGCCAACGTCCTGACTTTC.

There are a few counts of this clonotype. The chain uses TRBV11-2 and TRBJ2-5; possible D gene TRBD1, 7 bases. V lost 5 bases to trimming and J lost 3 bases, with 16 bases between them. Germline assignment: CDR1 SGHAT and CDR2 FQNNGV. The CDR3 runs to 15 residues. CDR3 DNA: TGTGCCAGCAGCCCCCGCGGGACAGAAGAAGAGACCCAGTACTTC. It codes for CASSPRGTEEETQYF.

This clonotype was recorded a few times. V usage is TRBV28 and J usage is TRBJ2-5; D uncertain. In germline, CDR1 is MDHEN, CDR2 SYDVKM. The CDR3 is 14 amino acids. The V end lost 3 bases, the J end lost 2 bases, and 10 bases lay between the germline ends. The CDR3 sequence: CASSFDKIQETQYF. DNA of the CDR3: TGTGCCAGCAGTTTCGACAAGATACAAGAGACCCAGTACTTC.

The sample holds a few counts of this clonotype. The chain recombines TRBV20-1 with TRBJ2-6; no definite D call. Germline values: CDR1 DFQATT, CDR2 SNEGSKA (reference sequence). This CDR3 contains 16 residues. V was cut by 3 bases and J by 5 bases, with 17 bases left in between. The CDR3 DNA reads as TGCAGTGCTAGGACATCAACGGACCTCTGGGCCAACGTCCTGACTTTC. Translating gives CSARTSTDLWANVLTF.

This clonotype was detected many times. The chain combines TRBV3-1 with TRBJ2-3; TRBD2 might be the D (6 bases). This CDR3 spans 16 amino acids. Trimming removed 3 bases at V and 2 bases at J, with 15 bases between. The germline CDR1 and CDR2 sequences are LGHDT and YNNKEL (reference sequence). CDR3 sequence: CASSQLGSGDTDTQYF. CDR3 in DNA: TGTGCCAGCAGCCAGCTCGGATCGGGAGACACAGATACGCAGTATTTT.

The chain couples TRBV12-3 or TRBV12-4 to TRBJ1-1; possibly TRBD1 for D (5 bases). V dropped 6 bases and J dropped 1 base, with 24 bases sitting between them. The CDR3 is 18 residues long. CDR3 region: CASRNTYGGNLWNTEAFF. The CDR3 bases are TGTGCCAGCAGGAATACTTATGGGGGGAACCTATGGAACACTGAAGCTTTCTTT.

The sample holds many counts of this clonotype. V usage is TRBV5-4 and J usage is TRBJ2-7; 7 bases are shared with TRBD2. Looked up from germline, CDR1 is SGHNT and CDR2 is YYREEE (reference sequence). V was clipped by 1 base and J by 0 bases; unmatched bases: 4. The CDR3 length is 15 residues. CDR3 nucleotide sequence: TGTGCCAGCAGCTTGATGGGGGGGGTCTCCTACGAGCAGTACTTC. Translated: CASSLMGGVSYEQYF.

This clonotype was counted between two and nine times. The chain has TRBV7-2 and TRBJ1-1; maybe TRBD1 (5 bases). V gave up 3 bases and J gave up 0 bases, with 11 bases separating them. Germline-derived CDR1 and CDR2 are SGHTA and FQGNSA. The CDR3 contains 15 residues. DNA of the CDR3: TGTGCCAGCAGCTTCAGGGCAGCCATGAACACTGAAGCTTTCTTT. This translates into CASSFRAAMNTEAFF. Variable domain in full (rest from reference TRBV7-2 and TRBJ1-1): GAGVSQSPSNKVTEKGKDVELRCDPISGHTALYWYRQSLGQGLEFLIYFQGNSAPDKSGLPSDRFSAERTGGSVSTLTIQRTQQEDSAVYLCASSFRAAMNTEAFFGQGTRLTVV.

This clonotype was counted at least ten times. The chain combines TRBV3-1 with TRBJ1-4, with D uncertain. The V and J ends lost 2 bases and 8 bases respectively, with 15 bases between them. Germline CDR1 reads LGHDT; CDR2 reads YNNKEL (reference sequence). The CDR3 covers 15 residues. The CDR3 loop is CASSQPSRRVEKLFF. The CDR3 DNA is TGTGCCAGCAGCCAACCTAGCAGGAGGGTAGAAAAACTGTTTTTT.

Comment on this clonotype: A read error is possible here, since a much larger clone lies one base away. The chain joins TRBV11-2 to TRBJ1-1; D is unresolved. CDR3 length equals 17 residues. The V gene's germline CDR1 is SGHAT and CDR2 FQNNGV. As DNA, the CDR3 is TGTGCCAGCAACTTAGCCTTTAGGGAGGGTCTAGGTTCTGAAGCTTTCTTT. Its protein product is CASNLAFREGLGSEAFF.

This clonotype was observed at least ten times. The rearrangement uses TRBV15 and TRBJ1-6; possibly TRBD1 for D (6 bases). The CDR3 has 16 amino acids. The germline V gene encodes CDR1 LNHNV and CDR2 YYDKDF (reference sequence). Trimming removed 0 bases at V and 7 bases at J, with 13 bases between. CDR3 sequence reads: CATSRDSVRGNSPLHF. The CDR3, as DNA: TGTGCCACCAGCAGAGATTCGGTCAGGGGCAATTCACCCCTCCACTTT.

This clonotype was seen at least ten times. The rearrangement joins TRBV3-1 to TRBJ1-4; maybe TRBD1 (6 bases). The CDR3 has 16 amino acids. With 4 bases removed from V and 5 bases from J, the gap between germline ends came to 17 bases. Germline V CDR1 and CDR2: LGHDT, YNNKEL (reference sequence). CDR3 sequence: CASSRRGTGGNEKLFF. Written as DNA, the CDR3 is TGTGCCAGCAGCCGGAGGGGGACGGGAGGAAATGAAAAACTGTTTTTT.

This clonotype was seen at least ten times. The CDR3: CAISRDGNTEAFF. CDR3 bases: TGTGCCATCAGTAGGGACGGGAACACTGAAGCTTTCTTT. This chain joins TRBV10-3 and TRBJ1-1, with D possibly TRBD1 on 5 matching bases. Trimming stripped 5 bases from V and 1 base from J, with 8 bases between. This CDR3 is 13 amino acids long. Germline CDR1 is ENHRY and CDR2 is SYGVKD.

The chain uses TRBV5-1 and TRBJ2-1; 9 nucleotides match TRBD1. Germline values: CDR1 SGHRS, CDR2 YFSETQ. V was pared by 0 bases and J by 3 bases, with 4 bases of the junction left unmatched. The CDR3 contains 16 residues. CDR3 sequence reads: CASSLVVDRGYNEQFF. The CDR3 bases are TGCGCCAGCAGCTTGGTTGTGGACAGGGGCTACAATGAGCAGTTCTTC.

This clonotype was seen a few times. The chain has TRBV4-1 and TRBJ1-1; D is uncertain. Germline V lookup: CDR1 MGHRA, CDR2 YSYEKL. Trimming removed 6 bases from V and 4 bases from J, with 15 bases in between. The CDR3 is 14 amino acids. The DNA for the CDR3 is TGCGCCAGCAGTCTCCAGGACGGATTCACTGAAGCTTTCTTT. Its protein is CASSLQDGFTEAFF.

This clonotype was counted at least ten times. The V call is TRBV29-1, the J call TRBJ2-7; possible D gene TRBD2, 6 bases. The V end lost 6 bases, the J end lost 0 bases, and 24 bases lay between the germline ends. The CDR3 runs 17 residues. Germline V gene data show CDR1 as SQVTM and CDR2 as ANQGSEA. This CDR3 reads CSVVAPEGGKSSYEQYF. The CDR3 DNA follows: TGCAGCGTGGTCGCCCCCGAAGGAGGGAAAAGCTCCTACGAGCAGTACTTC.

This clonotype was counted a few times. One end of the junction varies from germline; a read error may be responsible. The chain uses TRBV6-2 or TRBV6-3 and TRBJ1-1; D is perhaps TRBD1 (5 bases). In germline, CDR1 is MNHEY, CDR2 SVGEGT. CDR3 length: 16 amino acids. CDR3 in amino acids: CASGYRLGVMNTEAFF. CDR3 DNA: TGTGCCAGCGGTTACCGTCTAGGGGTCATGAACACTGAAGCTTTCTTT.